Listed below are T cell receptor beta chains from one sample, sequenced in a study of CD8 T cell repertoires and HIV-1 epitope variants. The data were produced by immunoSEQ multiplex PCR, yet TCRdb's version contains in-frame clones alone and is incomplete. The repertoire consists of 95,000 or so clones, with roughly 80% occurring once and the leading ten covering roughly 25%. Sequencing was done on a sample of uncultured baseline CD8+ T cells from peripheral blood mononuclear cells (PBMCs). Source of these receptors: a male donor with HIV. CDR3s include the opening cysteine and the closing phenylalanine or tryptophan. Each record gives: V gene, J gene, D gene, clone size, CDR3 DNA, CDR3 protein. The D gene is left open where the match is weak. Some rows mark clone size as missing; the rest say once, few, many or name a class of expanded clone.

TRBV16	TRBJ1-5	-	-	TGTGCCAGCAGACCACAGGGAAGTAGCAATCAGCCCCAGCATTTT	CASRPQGSSNQPQHF
TRBV2	TRBJ2-7	TRBD1	-	TGTGCCAGCAGGGCTTCCGGGACAGGGGGATACGAGCAGTACTTC	CASRASGTGGYEQYF
TRBV6-5	TRBJ2-1	-	-	TGTGCCAGCAGTTACTCGATTCAGGTTCGAAATGAGCAGTTCTTC	CASSYSIQVRNEQFF
TRBV6-6	TRBJ2-7	-	-	TGTGCCAGCAGTTACTACGACCCCCGGACCCACGAGCAGTACTTC	CASSYYDPRTHEQYF
TRBV6-4	TRBJ1-2	-	few	TGTGCCAGCAGTGCCGTATGGGGAGATGGCTACACCTTC	CASSAVWGDGYTF
TRBV29-1	TRBJ1-2	-	-	TGCAGCGCGAGTCAGTTTAACTATGGCTACACCTTC	CSASQFNYGYTF
TRBV29-1	TRBJ1-4	-	-	TGCAGCGGCCGTGGAGTCGGGGATGAAAAACTGTTTTTT	CSGRGVGDEKLFF
TRBV27	TRBJ2-1	TRBD2	-	TGTGCCAGCAGCCGGCACCCACTAGCGGGGGTAAACAATGAGCAGTTCTTC	CASSRHPLAGVNNEQFF
TRBV7-2	TRBJ2-1	TRBD1	-	TGTGCCAGCAGCTATGACAGGGCCGGGGAGCAGTTCTTC	CASSYDRAGEQFF
TRBV5-1	TRBJ2-7	-	-	TGCGCCAGCAGCCCAGCGGGCAGCTCCTACGAGCAGTACTTC	CASSPAGSSYEQYF
TRBV5-1	TRBJ2-7	-	-	TGCGCCAGCAGCTTGCCCGCGGACGAGCAGTACTTC	CASSLPADEQYF
TRBV18	TRBJ1-3	-	once	TGTGCCAGCTCACCGATTCCGGGACACCGAAACACCATATATTTT	CASSPIPGHRNTIYF
TRBV6-5	TRBJ2-7	TRBD1	-	TGTGCCAGCAGTCAGACCGGGACAGGGGACTACGAGCAGTACTTC	CASSQTGTGDYEQYF
TRBV4-1	TRBJ2-5	-	-	TGCGCCAGCAGCCAAGTGGGGGAGTCGCACACCCAGTACTTC	CASSQVGESHTQYF
TRBV4-3	TRBJ1-6	-	once	TGCGCCAGCAGCCAAGATACGGGAGAAAATTCACCCCTCCACTTT	CASSQDTGENSPLHF
TRBV7-6	TRBJ2-3	TRBD2	-	TGTGCCAGCAGCTCCTTAGCGGGAGGGACAGATACGCAGTATTTT	CASSSLAGGTDTQYF
TRBV6-4	TRBJ1-1	TRBD1	-	TGTGCCAGCACCCGAGGACAGGGGGCTACTGAAGCTTTCTTT	CASTRGQGATEAFF
TRBV6-1	TRBJ2-1	-	-	TGTGCCAGCAGTGAAGAAGGGCAGAACTACAATGAGCAGTTCTTC	CASSEEGQNYNEQFF
TRBV7-2	TRBJ2-1	TRBD2	-	TGTGCCAGCAGCTACCCGACTAAGCGGGAGACAAAGTACAATGAGCAGTTCTTC	CASSYPTKRETKYNEQFF
TRBV27	TRBJ1-4	TRBD1	-	TGTGCCAGCAGCCTTACAGGGGGCGCTAATGAAAAACTGTTTTTT	CASSLTGGANEKLFF
TRBV28	TRBJ2-7	TRBD1	-	TGTGCCAGCAGCTACGGACAGGGAGCCTACGAGCAGTACTTC	CASSYGQGAYEQYF
TRBV4-2	TRBJ2-4	TRBD2	-	TGTGCCAGCAGCCAAGACGAAACTAGCGGGGCGGACATTCAGTACTTC	CASSQDETSGADIQYF
TRBV14	TRBJ2-7	-	-	TGTGCCAGCAGTGCCGCCTTCGCCTACGAGCAGTACTTC	CASSAAFAYEQYF
TRBV5-5	TRBJ2-2	TRBD2	-	TGTGCCAGCAGCTTATTTTTAGCGGGAGCCACCGGGGAGCTGTTTTTT	CASSLFLAGATGELFF
TRBV5-6	TRBJ2-1	-	-	TGTGCCAGCAGCTTTCGGGAGTTCCGGAATGAGCAGTTCTTC	CASSFREFRNEQFF
TRBV5-1	TRBJ2-1	-	-	TGCGCCAGCAGCTTACCCGAAACGGGCTACAATGAGCAGTTCTTC	CASSLPETGYNEQFF
TRBV2	TRBJ2-3	-	-	TGTGCCAGCAGTGAGGGGGCGGGAGACACAGATACGCAGTATTTT	CASSEGAGDTDTQYF
TRBV7-9	TRBJ1-5	-	-	TGTGCCAGCAGCTCCCCGGGGAGAGATAGCAATCAGCCCCAGCATTTT	CASSSPGRDSNQPQHF
TRBV27	TRBJ2-1	-	-	TGTGCCAGCAGTCCCCAACGGGCCCCCAATGAGCAGTTCTTC	CASSPQRAPNEQFF
TRBV27	TRBJ2-1	TRBD1	-	TGTGCCAGCGGGATGGACAGGGGAAATGAGCAGTTCTTC	CASGMDRGNEQFF
TRBV28	TRBJ2-7	-	-	TGTGCCAGCAGCTCCATCGGAGCCGGAAATACCTACGAGCAGTACTTC	CASSSIGAGNTYEQYF